Presented here are 4 T cell receptor beta chains from one specimen sequenced in a study of CD8 T cells in ankylosing spondylitis. Study-level results: A TCR beta motif of eight highly homologous variants appeared characteristic of ankylosing spondylitis blood.

In TCRdb, the 5' RACE reads were re-called with MiXCR into one record per CDR3 protein. The sample holds around 490,000 distinct CDR3 sequences, less than 6% seen once. Antigens of these TCRs are unknown. The sequenced sample consisted of blood, either unsorted or a sorted T cell fraction (not recorded which). These receptors originate from a male donor with ankylosing spondylitis.

The table lists this clonotype with many counts. The rearrangement uses TRBV5-1 and TRBJ2-1, with 7 bases matching TRBD2. Trimming cost V 0 bases and J 6 bases; bases outside gene matches: 6. The germline V gene encodes CDR1 SGHRS and CDR2 YFSETQ. There are 15 residues in the CDR3. CDR3 sequence (DNA): TGCGCCAGCAGCTTGGATGCGGGAGAGAGCAATGAGCAGTTCTTC. This translates into CASSLDAGESNEQFF.

This clonotype was seen repeatedly, ten times or more. V is TRBV20-1 and J is TRBJ2-1; 8 bases align to TRBD2. This CDR3 has 16 amino acids. With 0 bases clipped from V and 4 bases from J, the junction kept 8 bases outside the gene matches. Per germline, CDR1 DFQATT and CDR2 SNEGSKA (reference sequence). DNA for the CDR3: TGCAGTGCTAGAGAGATGAGGGCTAGCGGGTACAATGAGCAGTTCTTC. This codes for CSAREMRASGYNEQFF.

This clonotype was recorded many times. The chain joins TRBV5-1 to TRBJ1-1; the match to TRBD1 covers 10 bases. The CDR3 contains 16 residues. Germline loops: CDR1 SGHRS, CDR2 YFSETQ. V lost 3 bases to trimming and J lost 3 bases; unmatched junction nucleotides: 8. The CDR3 DNA reads as TGCGCCAGCAGCTCCGGACAGGGGGGACAGGACACTGAAGCTTTCTTT. This translates into CASSSGQGGQDTEAFF.

This clonotype was counted ten times or more. The chain recombines TRBV4-1 with TRBJ1-2, with D possibly TRBD1 on 6 matching bases. CDR1 MGHRA and CDR2 YSYEKL come from the germline V gene. Between the trimmed V and J ends, which lost 2 bases and 7 bases, there was a span of 14 bases. The CDR3 is made up of 14 amino acids. Here the CDR3 reads CASSQYTGFSGYTF. The CDR3 nucleotides are TGCGCCAGCAGCCAATATACAGGGTTTAGTGGCTACACCTTC.